This TCR beta chain was obtained from a study of blood T cells in healthy people across ages. A J-beta primer mix and a sample-barcoded 5' primer were used in a second PCR of roughly 7 to 12 cycles. MiXCR was run by TCRdb on the 5' RACE reads, yielding one entry per CDR3 protein. The sample lists 630,000 or so distinct CDR3 sequences, approximately 30% occurring once. Trimming shortened V by 7 bases and J by 3 bases, and 16 bases separated the two germline ends. CDR1 SGHKS and CDR2 YYEKEE come from the germline V gene (reference sequence). This CDR3 has 14 amino acids. The source of this sequence is a woman of 80 years or more in good health. Sequencing was carried out using blood. The chain combines TRBV5-5 with TRBJ1-2; tentatively, D is TRBD1 (6 bases). This CDR3 reads CASGTQGKDYGYTF. CDR3 DNA sequence: TGTGCCAGCGGCACCCAGGGGAAGGACTATGGCTACACCTTC.